The subject of this entry is one TCR beta chain. These data belong to a study of human T cells and chemical hapten exposure. TCRdb reprocessed the RACE reads via MiXCR and lists one record per CDR3 protein. The table records approximately 79,000 distinct CDR3 sequences, around 10% of them present only once. Time point denoted: patch test 1, 2 weeks after DPC sensitization. Described treatment: therapeutic diphenylcyclopropenone sensitization with weekly scalp DPC. The CDR3 consists of 14 residues. V shed 6 bases, J shed 9 bases, and the junction held 7 bases outside the gene matches. In germline, CDR1 is KGHSH, CDR2 LQKENI.

This chain uses TRBV18 with TRBJ1-6; 8 positions agree with TRBD1. The starting material was whole blood, obtained in connection with sensitization to the hapten diphenylcyclopropenone (DPC). This sequence originates from a woman between 45 and 65 years old with alopecia areata. Some clones in this sample may be carry-over from other donors' samples. The CDR3: CASSPKDRVSPLHF. The CDR3 DNA follows: TGTGCCAGCTCCCCGAAGGACAGGGTTTCACCCCTCCACTTT.